What follows are 17 T cell receptor beta chains derived from one specimen sequenced in a study of CD8+ T cells in alopecia areata. Extracted RNA was reverse transcribed into cDNA, the sequencing template. TCRdb keeps only in-frame clones here, not all; method: immunoSEQ multiplex PCR. This sample has 200,000 to 300,000 clones, each found more than once. Pooled cells of cutaneous lymph node origin were sorted on CD4, CD8alpha, NKG2D, NKG2ACE and other markers. The sample was CD4+ T cells sorted from a lymph node. The receptor source for this set is a C3H/HeJ mouse with alopecia areata. This strain's MHC haplotype is H2-k.

This clone has only a few counts. Gene names and germline refer to mouse. This sample also contains other DNA sequences that code for the same CDR3. Partial CDR3 DNA: TGTGCCAGCAGCCAGGGACAGGGGGCGGAC. Protein sequence: CASSQGQGAD. The entire CDR3 protein is CASSQGQGADTQYF. The chain joins TRBV5 to TRBJ2-5; TRBD1 agrees at 12 bases. The read terminates 4 residues ahead of where the CDR3 ends, so the germline J gene completes it. There are 14 residues in the CDR3. Germline CDR1 is LGHNA and CDR2 is YNLKQL (reference sequence).

With respect to this clone: The genes and germline here are from mouse. Sequencing ends 4 residues short of the CDR3 end; the germline J gene provides the rest. The chain recombines TRBV19 with TRBJ2-1; TRBD1 matches at 8 bases. Germline V gene sequence: CDR1 FNHDT, CDR2 SITEND (reference sequence). This CDR3 spans 13 amino acids. CDR3 bases read: TGTGCCAGCAGGACAGGGGAGAGGGCT. Amino acid sequence: CASRTGERA. The whole CDR3 reads CASRTGERAEQFF.

This clone appeared many times. The gene names given are mouse names. With the read ending 4 residues before the CDR3 end, the germline J gene is used to fill in that end. The chain uses TRBV17 and TRBJ2-3; D gene uncertain. Germline loops: CDR1 MNHDT, CDR2 YYDKIL. This CDR3 spans 14 amino acids. With 3 bases removed from V and 0 bases from J, the gap between germline ends came to 7 bases. The sequenced CDR3 bases are TGTGCTAGCAGTAGCTTACTAAGTGCAGAA. Protein product: CASSSLLSAE. The CDR3 reads in full as CASSSLLSAETLYF.

With respect to this clone: Gene and germline names: mouse. The read gets to within 4 residues of the CDR3 end, and the germline J gene fills in the rest. The chain uses TRBV19 and TRBJ2-2; the match to TRBD1 covers 7 bases. CDR1 and CDR2 from the germline V gene are FNHDT and SITEND (reference sequence). V shed 3 bases, J shed 1 base, and the junction held 3 bases outside the gene matches. This CDR3 is built from 15 residues. This CDR3 reads CASSNRDRNTGQLYF. The CDR3 DNA, read in part, is TGTGCCAGCAGTAACCGGGACAGAAACACCGGG.

Concerning this clone itself: The listed genes are named as in mouse. The CDR3 extends 4 residues past the end of the read, so its final part is completed from the germline J gene. The identical CDR3 is also encoded by other nucleotide sequences in the sample. The V gene is TRBV13-2, the J gene TRBJ2-7; 10 bases line up with TRBD2. Germline CDR1 and CDR2: NNHNN and SYGAGS (reference sequence). This CDR3 has 14 amino acids. CDR3 DNA, as far as it was read: TGTGCCAGCGGTGATAACTGGGGGGGGTAT. Its translation is CASGDNWGGY. The full CDR3 sequence reads CASGDNWGGYEQYF.

This clone was counted a few times. The listed genes are named as in mouse. The read ends 4 residues early relative to the CDR3; the germline J gene fills the gap. The chain carries TRBV5 and TRBJ2-5; the D gene could be TRBD1 or TRBD2 (5 bases each). CDR3 length: 14 amino acids. In germline, CDR1 is LGHNA, CDR2 YNLKQL (reference sequence). CDR3 amino acids: CASSQEGDEDTQYF. CDR3 bases read: TGTGCCAGCAGCCAAGAGGGGGATGAAGAC.

This clone was detected only a few times. Gene labels here are mouse ones. With the read ending 4 residues before the CDR3 end, the germline J gene is used to fill in that end. The J gene is TRBJ2-3, the V gene TRBV13-3; D is unclear. Trimming shortened V by 7 bases and J by 0 bases, and 9 bases separated the two germline ends. Germline CDR1 is NNHDY and CDR2 is SYVADS. The CDR3 is 13 residues long. The sequenced part of the CDR3 DNA is TGTGCCAGCCGCGCAGCTAGTGCAGAA. Protein sequence: CASRAASAE. Given in full, the CDR3 is CASRAASAETLYF.

Worth noting for this clone: Genes here carry mouse names. The sequenced part of the CDR3 DNA is TGTGCCAGCAGTGATGAGTGGGGGAGCACCGGG. Amino acids: CASSDEWGSTG. The whole CDR3 is CASSDEWGSTGQLYF. This chain links TRBV13-1 with TRBJ2-2; a weak D match, TRBD2 (6 bases). The CDR3 end lies 4 residues beyond the end of the read and is filled in from the germline J gene. Trimming shortened V by 0 bases and J by 4 bases, and 10 bases separated the two germline ends. This CDR3 contains 15 residues. Per the germline V gene, CDR1 is NSHNY and CDR2 is SYGAGN.

Comment on this clone: Gene names follow the mouse nomenclature. Read sequence stops 4 residues before the CDR3 end, and the germline J gene provides the missing end. The chain recombines TRBV13-3 with TRBJ2-3; 10 bases match TRBD2. V lost 2 bases, J lost 3 bases, and 3 bases stayed unmatched. The CDR3 is made up of 15 amino acids. CDR1 NNHDY and CDR2 SYVADS come from the germline V gene. The CDR3 reads CASSEGWGGAETLYF. CDR3 DNA (partial): TGTGCCAGCAGTGAAGGCTGGGGGGGCGCAGAA.

In regard to this clone: These gene names are mouse names. The read is 4 residues too short to cover the CDR3 end, so that end is filled in from the germline J gene. This chain uses TRBV13-1 with TRBJ1-1; D perhaps matches TRBD1 (6 bases). CDR3 length: 15 amino acids. V was cut by 2 bases and J by 0 bases, with 11 bases left in between. Germline CDR1 reads NSHNY; CDR2 reads SYGAGN. The CDR3 here is CASSESGQANTEVFF. The CDR3 DNA, read in part, is TGTGCCAGCAGTGAGTCGGGACAAGCAAACACA.

A remark on this clone: Germline and genes: mouse. The CDR3 extends 3 residues past the end of the read, so its final part is completed from the germline J gene. The gene calls are TRBV13-1 and TRBJ1-6, with 8 nucleotides matching TRBD1. TRBJ1-6 is placed among ORFs of uncertain function. The V segment lost 7 bases and the J segment 4 bases; nucleotides outside the gene matches: 4. Germline V gene lookup returns CDR1 NSHNY and CDR2 SYGAGN. The CDR3 length is 14 residues. The CDR3 here is CASAGTGYNSPLYF. The sequenced part of the CDR3 DNA is TGTGCCAGCGCGGGGACAGGATATAATTCGCCC.

This clone was recorded a few times. Mouse germline and gene names are used. The read terminates 4 residues before the CDR3 end, so the remaining end is supplied by the germline J gene. The chain is built from TRBV1 and TRBJ2-2; 12 positions match TRBD2. V dropped 3 bases and J dropped 1; count of bases not matched to a gene: 6. CDR3 length equals 18 residues. CDR1 is NSQYPW, CDR2 LRSPGD, per germline (reference sequence). The sequenced part of the CDR3 DNA is TGCACCTGCAGTGCGCAAACGGGACTGGGGGGAAACACCGGG. Amino acid sequence: CTCSAQTGLGGNTG. The complete CDR3 protein is CTCSAQTGLGGNTGQLYF.

Note on this clone: Gene names are mouse gene names. The CDR3 is cut off 4 residues early in the read; its end comes from the germline J gene. V and J are TRBV14 and TRBJ2-3, with 8 bases aligning to TRBD1. Germline V gene data show CDR1 as SGHDT and CDR2 as FRDEAV. V lost 9 bases and J lost 3; bases outside the gene matches: 6. This CDR3 spans 13 amino acids. This CDR3 is CAISQGAAETLYF. CDR3 bases read: TGTGCCATCTCCCAGGGGGCGGCAGAA.

In its sample, this clone was seen a few times. The gene names given are mouse names. The read falls 3 residues short of the CDR3 end, and the missing part is taken from the germline J gene. Different DNA sequences within this sample yield the same CDR3. The chain couples TRBV13-2 to TRBJ1-6; 10 nucleotides match TRBD1. TRBJ1-6 is an open reading frame, and its role is uncertain. Unmatched junction bases numbered 2, after V lost 3 bases and J lost 5 bases. The CDR3 is made up of 15 amino acids. Germline-derived CDR1 and CDR2 are NNHNN and SYGAGS (reference sequence). The covered CDR3 bases are TGTGCCAGCGGTGGGACAGGGGGTGATAATTCGCCC. Translation: CASGGTGGDNSP. The complete CDR3 protein is CASGGTGGDNSPLYF.

This clone was counted a few times. Mouse germline and gene names are used. The CDR3 end falls 4 residues outside the read, so it is completed with the germline J gene. Other nucleotide sequences in the sample specify the same CDR3. This chain joins TRBV5 and TRBJ2-7; possibly TRBD1 for D (7 bases). CDR3 size: 15 residues. The V gene lost 0 bases and the J gene lost 0 bases, with 9 bases spanning the gap. CDR1 is LGHNA and CDR2 is YNLKQL in the germline V gene (reference sequence). The DNA read from the CDR3 is TGTGCCAGCAGCCAAGAAGGGGGCCTCTCCTAT. Protein product: CASSQEGGLSY. The entire CDR3 protein reads CASSQEGGLSYEQYF.

Only a few counts were recorded for this clone. Gene names follow the mouse nomenclature. The read gets to within 4 residues of the CDR3 end, and the germline J gene fills in the rest. V and J are TRBV1 and TRBJ2-1, with a tentative D call TRBD2 (6 bases). V was shortened by 0 bases and J by 0 bases, with 12 bases between the two germline ends. The CDR3 extends over 17 amino acids. The germline CDR1 and CDR2 sequences are NSQYPW and LRSPGD (reference sequence). The DNA read from the CDR3 is TGCACCTGCAGTGCAGATCCGGGGGGTCTTAACTATGCT. This gives the protein CTCSADPGGLNYA. The whole CDR3 reads CTCSADPGGLNYAEQFF.

This clone has a handful of counts. Mouse names are used for the genes. Sequencing ends 4 residues short of the CDR3 end; the germline J gene provides the rest. The chain employs TRBV12-1 and TRBJ2-2; 8 nucleotides agree with TRBD2. With 0 bases clipped from V and 6 bases from J, the junction kept 2 bases outside the gene matches. The CDR3 is 14 residues long. CDR1 and CDR2 (germline): SGHSN, HYEKVE. The covered CDR3 bases are TGTGCCAGCTCTCTCCCTGGGGGGCCCGGG. Amino acid sequence: CASSLPGGPG. The whole CDR3 protein reads CASSLPGGPGQLYF. The full variable domain, rest sourced from reference TRBV12-1 and TRBJ2-2, is DSGVVQSPRHIIKEKGGRSVLTCIPISGHSNVVWYQQTLGKELKFLIQHYEKVERDKGFLPSRFSVQQFDDYHSEMNMSALELEDSAMYFCASSLPGGPGQLYFGEGSKLTVL.